This T cell receptor beta chain was found in a study of CD8 T cells in ankylosing spondylitis. V gave up 4 bases and J gave up 6 bases; unmatched junction bases: 6. Germline lookup yields CDR1 ENHRY and CDR2 SYGVKD. The CDR3 totals 13 residues. TCRdb used MiXCR to reprocess the 5' RACE reads, holding one entry per CDR3 protein. The repertoire holds about 140,000 distinct CDR3 sequences, about 8% seen once, with under 7.5% in the top ten. This clonotype was found many times. Its antigen is not known. Study findings and constraints: Significant enrichment of disease-linked clones was reportedly seen in matched ankylosing spondylitis synovial fluid.

The clonotype comes from a male donor with ankylosing spondylitis. Sequenced: synovial fluid, either unsorted or a sorted T cell fraction (not recorded which). The chain employs TRBV10-3 and TRBJ2-7, with 7 bases fitting TRBD1. CDR3 coding DNA: TGTGCCATCAGTGGGAAGACAGGGAGCGAGCAGTACTTC. Its protein product is CAISGKTGSEQYF.